This TCR beta chain was captured by sequencing in a study of breast tumors, draining lymph nodes, adjacent tissues. TCRdb re-called the multiplex PCR reads through MiXCR, storing one row per CDR3 protein. This table has some 38,000 distinct CDR3 sequences, 36% appearing once. This clonotype was found many times. With 2 bases removed from V and 1 base from J, the gap between germline ends came to 14 bases. This CDR3 is 16 amino acids long. Germline V lookup: CDR1 SGDLS, CDR2 YYNGEE. The material sequenced was breast tumor tissue. This clonotype was obtained from a female donor with breast cancer. Some clones in this sample may be carry-over from other donors' samples. V and J are TRBV9 and TRBJ2-3; D may be TRBD1 or TRBD2 (6 bases each). This chain's CDR3 is CASSVWGAGGTDTQYF. Here the CDR3 DNA reads TGTGCCAGCAGCGTCTGGGGGGCTGGGGGCACAGATACGCAGTATTTT.